What follows is one T cell receptor beta chain and its context. TCRdb reprocessed the RT-PCR reads with MiXCR, giving one entry per CDR3 protein. The sample holds about 1,300 distinct CDR3 sequences; 25% to 30% are singletons and the top ten take less than 45%. CDR1 MNHNS and CDR2 SASEGT come from the germline V gene. This CDR3 spans 14 amino acids. Trimming took off 8 bases at V and 2 bases at J, with 15 bases between the two ends. These data belong to a study of patients and donors after allogeneic stem cell transplantation. Input material: blood, either unsorted or a sorted T cell fraction (not recorded which). The chain combines TRBV6-1 with TRBJ2-5; TRBD1 or TRBD2 may be the D gene (5 bases each). The clonotype originates from a human donor who was either an allogeneic HSCT recipient or a stem cell or donor lymphocyte infusion donor (not recorded which). It is not recorded whose cells these are; they may come from a transplant donor. The CDR3 is CASQRDGSQETQYF. Here the CDR3 DNA reads TGTGCCAGCCAACGGGACGGCTCACAAGAGACCCAGTACTTC.